These 21 T cell receptor beta chains share one sample of origin, sequenced in a study of cytomegalovirus exposure and HLA in healthy donors (dated by TCRdb to about 2017). Libraries came from the immunoSEQ multiplex PCR assay. For the multiplex PCR, a mixture combining 60 forward primers for TCR Vbeta segments and 13 reverse primers for TCR Jbeta segments was used. This immuneACCESS table, as held by TCRdb, lists in-frame sequences with V and J called but not all clones. Of the missing ones, under half trace to an unresolved V gene in checked studies; the others have no known cause. The table of this sample itemizes about 88,000 clones. Together, the top ten hold about 5.9% of the sample. The sample taken for sequencing was PBMCs. The origin of the receptors is a girl aged 10-17 years in good health and CMV-seropositive.

The J gene is TRBJ2-1, the V gene TRBV7-9; 11 bases agree with TRBD2. CDR1 is SEHNR and CDR2 is FQNEAQ in the germline V gene (reference sequence). This CDR3 region has 16 residues. Trimming at V came to 6 bases and at J to 4 bases, leaving 8 bases not matched to a gene. This CDR3 reads CASSRVAGGPYNEQFF. The DNA of the CDR3 is TGTGCCAGCAGTCGTGTAGCGGGGGGGCCTTACAATGAGCAGTTCTTC.

V usage is TRBV6-1 and J usage is TRBJ1-1, with 7 positions matching TRBD1. V lost 2 bases to trimming and J lost 3 bases; unmatched junction nucleotides: 3. Germline CDR1 reads MNHNS; CDR2 reads SASEGT. The CDR3 covers 14 residues. CDR3 amino acids: CASSEIDRDTEAFF. The CDR3 DNA follows: TGTGCCAGCAGTGAAATAGACAGGGACACTGAAGCTTTCTTT.

V gene TRBV7-8 combines with J gene TRBJ2-7, with D possibly TRBD2 on 6 matching bases. The CDR3 length is 15 residues. Germline values: CDR1 SGHVS, CDR2 FQNEAQ. With 3 bases removed from V and 0 bases from J, the gap between germline ends came to 12 bases. This CDR3 reads CASSLRRGISYEQYV. In nucleotides, the CDR3 is TGTGCCAGCAGCTTGCGGCGGGGCATCTCCTACGAGCAGTACGTC.

The rearrangement joins TRBV4-3 to TRBJ2-1, with 9 bases lining up with TRBD1. CDR3 length equals 17 residues. The V gene end was trimmed by 0 bases and the J gene end by 7 bases; junction bases not matched to a gene: 10. Germline V gene data show CDR1 as LGHNA and CDR2 as YSLEER. The CDR3 DNA reads TGCGCCAGCAGCCAAGATAAGGGGACAGGGCTTTGGAATGAGCAGTTCTTC. This encodes CASSQDKGTGLWNEQFF.

V usage is TRBV28 and J usage is TRBJ2-2; 11 nucleotides match TRBD1. Germline V gives CDR1 MDHEN, CDR2 SYDVKM. The ends lost 6 bases at V and 6 bases at J; junction bases unmatched: 12. The CDR3 runs to 17 residues. CDR3: CASSSIPGQGESGELFF. The CDR3 DNA follows: TGTGCCAGCAGCTCTATTCCGGGACAGGGGGAATCCGGGGAGCTGTTTTTT.

This chain connects TRBV5-6 to TRBJ2-7; weak D call: TRBD2 (6 bases). The germline V gene has CDR1 SGHDT and CDR2 YYEEEE. The CDR3 runs 11 residues. V was pared by 2 bases and J by 7 bases, with 7 bases between. The CDR3 here is CASSFREEQYF. The CDR3 DNA is TGTGCCAGCAGCTTCCGGGAGGAGCAGTACTTC.

The chain uses TRBV2 and TRBJ2-5; 9 bases are shared with TRBD2. Germline lookup yields CDR1 SNHLY and CDR2 FYNNEI. CDR3 length equals 17 residues. Trimming at V came to 5 bases and at J to 2 bases, leaving 12 bases not matched to a gene. The CDR3 nucleotides are TGTGCCAGCAGTAACCGACTAGCGGAGAAGCTACAAGAGACCCAGTACTTC. Its protein product is CASSNRLAEKLQETQYF.

The chain carries TRBV5-4 and TRBJ1-1, with TRBD1 matching over 8 bases. This CDR3 has 15 residues. J lost 9 bases, V lost 4 bases, and 14 bases had no gene match. CDR1 is SGHNT and CDR2 is YYREEE in the germline V gene (reference sequence). Here the CDR3 DNA reads TGTGCCAGCAGCCCCATGACAGGGGTGTTACGTAAAGCTTTCTTT. Its translation: CASSPMTGVLRKAFF. Based on the CDR3 plus reference TRBV5-4 and TRBJ1-1, the full variable domain is ETGVTQSPTHLIKTRGQQVTLRCSSQSGHNTVSWYQQALGQGPQFIFQYYREEENGRGNFPPRFSGLQFPNYSSELNVNALELDDSALYLCASSPMTGVLRKAFFGQGTRLTVV.

The V call is TRBV29-1, the J call TRBJ2-1; a weak D match, TRBD2 (6 bases). The CDR3 totals 12 residues. Per germline, CDR1 SQVTM and CDR2 ANQGSEA. V lost 3 bases, J lost 4 bases, and 7 bases lay in between. CDR3 residues: CSVEAGYNEQFF. In nucleotides, the CDR3 is TGCAGCGTTGAGGCGGGATACAATGAGCAGTTCTTC.

This chain connects TRBV5-4 to TRBJ1-2; D ambiguous. Per the germline V gene, CDR1 is SGHNT and CDR2 is YYREEE (reference sequence). Trimming took 0 bases from V and 2 from J, leaving 11 bases between them. The CDR3 is 15 residues long. The CDR3 DNA is TGTGCCAGCAGCTTGGCCCCGGTCGAAAACTATGGCTACACCTTC. It translates to CASSLAPVENYGYTF.

The chain has TRBV6-1 and TRBJ2-7; 7 positions match TRBD1. This CDR3 has 15 residues. The germline V gene encodes CDR1 MNHNS and CDR2 SASEGT. The junction had 9 bases not matched to a gene; V was cut back by 5 bases and J by 2 bases. The CDR3 loop is CASSNRQGSAYEQYF. The CDR3 DNA reads TGTGCCAGCAGTAACCGACAGGGTAGCGCCTACGAGCAGTACTTC.

J is TRBJ1-1 and V is TRBV5-1; TRBD1 agrees at 7 bases. Looked up from germline, CDR1 is SGHRS and CDR2 is YFSETQ. The CDR3 consists of 15 residues. The V gene end was trimmed by 4 bases and the J gene end by 4 bases; junction bases not matched to a gene: 10. This CDR3 is CASSEEQGRSTEAFF. In DNA, the CDR3 is TGCGCCAGCAGCGAGGAACAGGGGAGGTCCACTGAAGCTTTCTTT.

The chain recombines TRBV12-2 with TRBJ2-7; TRBD2 is taken as the D call from the table, unchecked against the DNA. TRBV12-2 is a listed pseudogene. The CDR3 runs 13 residues. In DNA, the CDR3 is TGTCCCTGCCCGGGGTGTAGCTCCTACGAGCAGTACTTC. Translating gives CPCPGCSSYEQYF.

The CDR3 loop reads CASSLIQSNYGYTF. In DNA, the CDR3 is TGTGCCAGCTCACTAATACAGTCTAACTATGGCTACACCTTC. The rearrangement joins TRBV18 to TRBJ1-2; D ambiguous. V dropped 4 bases and J dropped 0 bases, with 9 bases sitting between them. Germline lookup yields CDR1 KGHSH and CDR2 LQKENI. The CDR3 spans 14 residues. The full variable domain, with the rest looked up from reference TRBV18 and TRBJ1-2, is NAGVMQNPRHLVRRRGQEARLRCSPMKGHSHVYWYRQLPEEGLKFMVYLQKENIIDESGMPKERFSAEFPKEGPSILRIQQVVRGDSAAYFCASSLIQSNYGYTFGSGTRLTVV.

The chain uses TRBV7-9 and TRBJ1-2; the match to TRBD1 covers 10 bases. Trimming cost V 2 bases and J 4 bases; bases outside gene matches: 4. This CDR3 is built from 15 residues. Germline CDR1 reads SEHNR; CDR2 reads FQNEAQ (reference sequence). In DNA form, the CDR3 reads TGTGCCAGCAGCTTACCCGGGACAGGGGCCTATGGCTACACCTTC. It codes for CASSLPGTGAYGYTF.

The chain combines TRBV19 with TRBJ1-5; 8 bases agree with TRBD1. This CDR3 spans 16 amino acids. Trimming cost V 4 bases and J 5 bases; bases outside gene matches: 10. CDR1 LNHDA and CDR2 SQIVND come from the germline V gene (reference sequence). The CDR3 loop reads CASSTLGQGGDQPQHF. CDR3 nucleotide sequence: TGTGCCAGTAGTACCCTCGGACAGGGAGGGGATCAGCCCCAGCATTTT.

The chain combines TRBV19 with TRBJ2-1; D is unclear. This CDR3 contains 15 residues. The V gene's germline CDR1 is LNHDA and CDR2 SQIVND (reference sequence). Trimming removed 5 bases at V and 0 bases at J, with 11 bases between. CDR3 sequence reads: CASSPSSSSYNEQFF. The CDR3 DNA sequence: TGTGCCAGTAGTCCCTCGAGTAGCTCCTACAATGAGCAGTTCTTC.

The V gene is TRBV6-6, the J gene TRBJ1-2, with 9 bases identical to TRBD1. The trim removed 4 bases at V and 8 bases at J, leaving 5 bases unmatched. The V gene's germline CDR1 is MNHNY and CDR2 SVGAGI (reference sequence). CDR3 length: 13 amino acids. The CDR3 bases are TGTGCCAGCAGTTCCGGACAGGGGAAGGGCTACACCTTC. It translates to CASSSGQGKGYTF.

The V and J genes are TRBV5-1 and TRBJ1-2; D uncertain. CDR1 is SGHRS, CDR2 YFSETQ, per germline. The CDR3 is 13 amino acids. Trimming took 9 bases from V and 6 from J, leaving 18 bases between them. CDR3 DNA sequence: TGCGCCACCCTCGGAGGAGGGAAAGATGGCTACACCTTC. This translates into CATLGGGKDGYTF.

The chain links TRBV29-1 to TRBJ2-1; possibly TRBD1 for D (5 bases). The V gene's germline CDR1 is SQVTM and CDR2 ANQGSEA. The length of the CDR3 is 13 residues. V was pared by 5 bases and J by 4 bases, with 12 bases between. The CDR3 is CSVSEQVYNEQFF. CDR3 coding DNA: TGCAGCGTTTCCGAACAGGTTTACAATGAGCAGTTCTTC.

The chain employs TRBV7-9 and TRBJ2-2; 8 bases agree with TRBD1. Germline CDR1 and CDR2: SEHNR and FQNEAQ (reference sequence). The CDR3 totals 15 residues. After removal of 5 bases from V and 6 bases from J, the junction contained 8 bases not matched to a gene. The CDR3 is CASSDHGQGAGELFF. The CDR3 nucleotides are TGTGCCAGCAGCGATCACGGACAGGGCGCCGGGGAGCTGTTTTTT.